This T cell receptor (beta chain) was recovered during a study of beta chain features in type 1 diabetes. Study-wide context: Similarity in age, gender and cell yields was seen between patients and healthy donors. Points from the study as a whole: Type 1 diabetes patients had moderately but significantly shorter TCRB CDR3s in all four CD4+ subsets. Whether TCRB rearrangement is influenced by HLA type was left unresolved in this analysis. In patients and controls equally, PCR might favor templates that are shorter.

Reverse transcription of all isolated RNA meant that expressed TCRB transcripts were sequenced. Sequencing used immunoSEQ multiplex PCR; TCRdb keeps in-frame clones, though not all of them. This sample has under 300,000 clones, with about a tenth found just once. V shed 4 bases and J shed 14 bases, with 21 bases lying between them. This CDR3 region has 14 residues. Germline CDR1 and CDR2: SGHTA and FQGTGA. Details on this clone: The target antigen is unknown.

A sort by CD45RO/CCR7/CD25/CD127/CD95/CD27 yielded CD4+ naive, central memory, regulatory and stem cell-like memory cells. The chain has TRBV7-3 and TRBJ2-1; D is possibly TRBD2 (6 bases). Sequenced: naive CD4+ T cells from blood. This receptor was taken from a man under 40 with type 1 diabetes. The CDR3 here is CASSSGGARSAEFF. The CDR3 DNA sequence: TGTGCCAGCAGCTCTGGAGGGGCAAGATCCGCGGAGTTCTTC.